The rows below give T cell receptor beta chains drawn from one sample of a study of post-analysis software for immune sequencing data. TCRdb analysed the PCR reads with MiXCR anew, one entry per CDR3 protein. Seen here are hundreds of thousands of distinct CDR3 sequences, approximately 30% observed once, and the top ten hold more than 0.55%. Sequenced input: blood. The receptors were gathered from a girl aged 5-17 years with multiple sclerosis. CDR3s include the opening cysteine and the closing phenylalanine or tryptophan. A D gene is named only where the DNA matches it firmly. Some rows mark clone size as missing; the rest say once, few, many or name a class of expanded clone.

j_call clone_size v_call d_call cdr3_nt cdr3_aa
TRBJ2-3 many TRBV27 - TGTGCCAGCACCGACTTGGCCACAGATACGCAGTATTTT CASTDLATDTQYF
TRBJ2-1 few TRBV29-1 - TGCAGTGACGGATCGGTTGGGCTAAGAAACAATGAGCAGTTCTTC CSDGSVGLRNNEQFF
TRBJ2-7 few TRBV19 TRBD1 TGTGCCAGTAGTTCACTCCCCACGAGGACAGGGGGCTACGAGCAGTACTTC CASSSLPTRTGGYEQYF
TRBJ1-5 few TRBV10-3 - TGTGCCATAAAAGGAGGGGGTTTGAATCAGCCCCAGCATTTT CAIKGGGLNQPQHF
TRBJ2-1 - TRBV6-2/TRBV6-3 TRBD2 TGTGCCAGCAGTTTCCACGATCTAGCGGGAGGCTCCTACAATGAGCAGTTCTTC CASSFHDLAGGSYNEQFF
TRBJ1-4 - TRBV5-1 - TGCGCCAGCAGCTTGGGGGCGATTAATGAAAAACTGTTTTTT CASSLGAINEKLFF
TRBJ2-1 - TRBV7-2 TRBD2 TGTGCCAGCAGCCTGAGCGGGGGGGCTGTGAATGAGCAGTTCTTC CASSLSGGAVNEQFF
TRBJ2-5 - TRBV20-1 TRBD2 TGCAGTGCTAGAGATATACCAGCGGGAGACGGGGAGACCCAGTACTTC CSARDIPAGDGETQYF
TRBJ2-7 - TRBV29-1 TRBD1 TGCAGCGTAGTAACAGGGGTGGCCTACGAGCAGTACTTC CSVVTGVAYEQYF
TRBJ2-6 - TRBV7-2 - TGTGCCAGCAGCTTAGACAGACTCTCTGGGGCCAACGTCCTGACTTTC CASSLDRLSGANVLTF